These 25 T cell receptor beta chains came from one sample sequenced in a study of regulatory dendritic cells for organ transplantation. Assay: immunoSEQ multiplex PCR; the TCRdb copy retains only in-frame clones and omits some. The data show about 20,000 clones, with 74% seen just once and 0.92% held by the top ten. The sample taken for sequencing was memory CD4+ T cells from blood. The subset was: CD45RO+ memory T cells. The receptors derive from a human donor in good health.

The rearrangement links TRBV19 to TRBJ2-3, with no clear D. Trimming removed 6 bases from V and 5 bases from J, with 9 bases in between. The CDR3 has 12 amino acids. Germline CDR1 reads LNHDA; CDR2 reads SQIVND (reference sequence). The CDR3 sequence: CASRLSGDTQYF. CDR3 DNA sequence: TGTGCCAGTAGGCTGAGTGGAGATACGCAGTATTTT.

The rearrangement uses TRBV11-2 and TRBJ1-4; D is uncertain. The germline CDR1 and CDR2 sequences are SGHAT and FQNNGV. The V end was cut by 5 bases, the J end by 5 bases, with 3 bases between. The CDR3 is 11 residues long. This CDR3 reads CASSPNEKLFF. In DNA, the CDR3 is TGTGCCAGCAGCCCAAATGAAAAACTGTTTTTT.

The rearrangement joins TRBV25-1 to TRBJ2-3, with D possibly TRBD1 on 5 matching bases. V gave up 4 bases and J gave up 8 bases, with 19 bases separating them. Germline CDR1 MGHDK, CDR2 SYGVNS. The CDR3 runs to 15 residues. The chain's CDR3 is CASSVDLGRGGTQYF. DNA for the CDR3: TGTGCCAGCAGTGTGGATTTAGGTAGGGGCGGTACGCAGTATTTT.

This chain joins TRBV7-2 and TRBJ2-5, with 12 bases matching TRBD2. V shed 1 base and J 3 bases; nucleotides not matched to a gene: 3. Germline values: CDR1 SGHTA, CDR2 FQGNSA. The CDR3 runs 16 residues. The CDR3 coding sequence is TGTGCCAGCAGCTTAGAGACTAGCGGGGGCGAAGAGACCCAGTACTTC. Protein sequence: CASSLETSGGEETQYF.

V usage is TRBV6-5 and J usage is TRBJ2-1; TRBD2 agrees at 11 bases. Losses at the gene ends were 4 bases for V and 13 bases for J; bases not matched to a gene: 15. This CDR3 is 16 amino acids long. Germline V gives CDR1 MNHEY, CDR2 SVGAGI. The CDR3 DNA is TGTGCCAGCAGTTTTAGCTATACGGCTAGCGGGGGGCCCCAGTTCTTC. Translating gives CASSFSYTASGGPQFF.

The chain employs TRBV7-7 and TRBJ2-5, with TRBD2 matching over 11 bases. Germline trimming cut 5 bases from V and 0 bases from J; bases unmatched to any gene: 5. The CDR3 has 16 residues. Per the germline V gene, CDR1 is SSHAT and CDR2 is FNYEAQ (reference sequence). This CDR3 reads CASSRLAGGYQETQYF. The CDR3 DNA follows: TGTGCCAGCAGCCGATTAGCGGGGGGGTACCAAGAGACCCAGTACTTC.

The chain employs TRBV29-1 and TRBJ1-3, with TRBD1 matching over 9 bases. The CDR3 extends over 18 amino acids. Germline V gene sequence: CDR1 SQVTM, CDR2 ANQGSEA. V was clipped by 5 bases and J by 3 bases; unmatched bases: 17. As DNA, the CDR3 is TGCAGCGTTTGGGAAGTCCCGGGACAGGGTAGAGGTGGAAACACCATATATTTT. Its protein is CSVWEVPGQGRGGNTIYF.

This sequence joins TRBV7-2 and TRBJ1-2, with TRBD1 matching 12 bases. V was clipped by 5 bases and J by 6 bases; unmatched bases: 10. The CDR3 totals 16 residues. Germline V CDR1 and CDR2: SGHTA, FQGNSA. CDR3 sequence (DNA): TGTGCCAGCAGCCCTCCCATGGGACAGGGGGCGCATGGCTACACCTTC. Translated: CASSPPMGQGAHGYTF.

The chain employs TRBV18 and TRBJ2-7; 9 nucleotides agree with TRBD1. V gave up 2 bases and J gave up 4 bases; unmatched junction bases: 6. The germline CDR1 and CDR2 sequences are KGHSH and LQKENI. This CDR3 comprises 15 residues. CDR3 region: CASSPAQGARYEQYF. The CDR3 DNA reads TGTGCCAGCTCACCAGCACAGGGGGCTCGGTACGAGCAGTACTTC.

J is TRBJ2-1 and V is TRBV14, with D tentatively TRBD1 (6 bases). The CDR3 is 16 amino acids. V lost 0 bases to trimming and J lost 7 bases, with 16 bases between them. Germline assignment: CDR1 SGHDN and CDR2 FVKESK. The CDR3 protein is CASSQDRGGTVNEQFF. The CDR3 DNA sequence: TGTGCCAGCAGCCAAGATCGTGGGGGCACAGTAAATGAGCAGTTCTTC.

The chain links TRBV5-3 to TRBJ2-1; TRBD2 matches at 8 bases. TRBV5-3 carries the ORF label, with uncertain function. Trimming removed 4 bases from V and 8 bases from J; junction bases left unmatched: 11. CDR3 length: 15 residues. CDR3 amino acids: CARSQKRGPKDEQFF. CDR3 bases: TGTGCCAGAAGCCAAAAGCGGGGGCCAAAGGATGAGCAGTTCTTC.

The chain joins TRBV2 to TRBJ1-1; D ambiguous. The V gene lost 1 base and the J gene lost 4 bases, with 16 bases spanning the gap. The CDR3 is 16 residues long. CDR1 is SNHLY, CDR2 FYNNEI, per germline. CDR3 region: CASSEEVAVTGTEAFF. CDR3 sequence (DNA): TGTGCCAGCAGTGAAGAGGTAGCGGTGACGGGCACTGAAGCTTTCTTT.

The rearrangement uses TRBV5-6 and TRBJ1-2; TRBD1 matches at 11 bases. This CDR3 contains 16 residues. Unmatched junction bases numbered 11, after V lost 7 bases and J lost 3 bases. In germline, CDR1 is SGHDT, CDR2 YYEEEE. The CDR3 sequence: CASGRDRGTVDYGYTF. DNA of the CDR3: TGTGCCAGCGGCCGGGACAGGGGGACAGTTGACTATGGCTACACCTTC.

The V call is TRBV5-4, the J call TRBJ2-7; tentative D call: TRBD1 (5 bases). This CDR3 region has 12 residues. Germline V CDR1 and CDR2: SGHNT, YYREEE (reference sequence). V gave up 0 bases and J gave up 11 bases, with 12 bases separating them. The CDR3 bases are TGTGCCAGCAGCTTGGCCGTAGGGGTTGAGTACTTC. It is translated as CASSLAVGVEYF.

V gene TRBV7-2 combines with J gene TRBJ1-5, with 7 bases identical to TRBD1. J gave up 6 bases and V 2 bases, and 19 bases lay outside the gene matches. Germline CDR1 is SGHTA and CDR2 is FQGNSA. CDR3 length: 19 amino acids. The CDR3 is CASSLRPYRGKNIGQPQHF. In DNA form, the CDR3 reads TGTGCCAGCAGCTTACGACCATACAGGGGAAAGAACATAGGTCAGCCCCAGCATTTT.

The chain is built from TRBV10-3 and TRBJ2-3; 11 bases map to TRBD1. With 4 bases clipped from V and 0 bases from J, the junction kept 3 bases outside the gene matches. The CDR3 consists of 16 residues. Germline lookup yields CDR1 ENHRY and CDR2 SYGVKD. This chain's CDR3 is CAISGTGGPSTDTQYF. The DNA of the CDR3 is TGTGCCATCAGTGGGACAGGGGGCCCTAGCACAGATACGCAGTATTTT.

This clone was counted a few times. The junction differs from germline at one of its ends, possibly a read error. The V gene is TRBV11-3, the J gene TRBJ2-3; the D gene is possibly TRBD2 (6 bases). Looked up from germline, CDR1 is SGHNT and CDR2 is YENEEA. The CDR3 spans 13 residues. The DNA for the CDR3 is TGTGCCAGCAGCGTAGAGATGGGAGGTACGCAGTATTTT. Its translation is CASSVEMGGTQYF.

The V call is TRBV6-5, the J call TRBJ1-5; D is possibly TRBD1 (6 bases). This CDR3 is built from 14 residues. Trimming stripped 6 bases from V and 6 bases from J, with 15 bases between. Germline V gene lookup returns CDR1 MNHEY and CDR2 SVGAGI. The CDR3 DNA reads TGTGCCAGCAGGATACAGGGCGGGTCTCAGCCCCAGCATTTT. Protein: CASRIQGGSQPQHF.

The chain is built from TRBV4-2 and TRBJ2-3; TRBD2 aligns across 7 bases. V lost 1 base and J lost 4; bases outside the gene matches: 11. The CDR3 covers 17 residues. Germline loops: CDR1 LGHNA, CDR2 YNFKEQ. The CDR3 nucleotides read TGTGCCAGCAGCCAAGCCACGAAAAGCGGGGATGCAGATACGCAGTATTTT. Translated, it gives CASSQATKSGDADTQYF.

This chain links TRBV5-4 with TRBJ2-5; 10 bases line up with TRBD1. The ends lost 4 bases at V and 1 base at J; junction bases unmatched: 7. CDR3 size: 16 residues. From germline, CDR1 is SGHNT and CDR2 YYREEE (reference sequence). The CDR3 nucleotides read TGTGCCAGCAGCGTCGGGACAGGGGCCTTCCAAGAGACCCAGTACTTC. Its translation: CASSVGTGAFQETQYF.

This clone was counted between two and nine times. The chain employs TRBV19 and TRBJ2-7; no clear D. Trimming pared 6 bases from V and 6 bases from J, leaving 3 bases between. Germline CDR1 is LNHDA and CDR2 is SQIVND (reference sequence). The CDR3 runs 9 residues. CDR3 DNA sequence: TGTGCCAGTAGCCTCGAGCAGTACTTC. Its protein product is CASSLEQYF.

The CDR3 nucleotides read TGTGCCAGCAGTTCTCTAGCGGGGGGGCGCTACAATGAGCAGTTCTTC. Amino acid sequence: CASSSLAGGRYNEQFF. V gene TRBV6-5 combines with J gene TRBJ2-1, with 12 bases matching TRBD2. Losses at the gene ends were 4 bases for V and 3 bases for J; bases not matched to a gene: 4. The CDR3 contains 16 residues. The germline V gene has CDR1 MNHEY and CDR2 SVGAGI.

This clone was detected once. The V and J genes are TRBV27 and TRBJ2-1; the D gene is possibly TRBD2 (7 bases). Germline V lookup: CDR1 MNHEY, CDR2 SMNVEV (reference sequence). There are 15 residues in the CDR3. V was cut by 6 bases and J by 4 bases, with 16 bases left in between. The chain's CDR3 is CASRKQGGSYNEQFF. The CDR3 coding sequence is TGTGCCAGCAGAAAACAGGGCGGGAGTTACAATGAGCAGTTCTTC.

The chain employs TRBV29-1 and TRBJ2-5; 11 nucleotides match TRBD2. V shed 4 bases and J 5 bases; nucleotides not matched to a gene: 3. The CDR3 loop spans 13 amino acids. CDR1 and CDR2 (germline): SQVTM, ANQGSEA. The CDR3 DNA reads TGCAGCGTTGCCTTAGCGGGGGGGGAGACCCAGTACTTC. Its translation is CSVALAGGETQYF. Filled out from reference TRBV29-1 and TRBJ2-5, the complete variable domain reads SAVISQKPSRDICQRGTSLTIQCQVDSQVTMMFWYRQQPGQSLTLIATANQGSEATYESGFVIDKFPISRPNLTFSTLTVSNMSPEDSSIYLCSVALAGGETQYFGPGTRLLVL.

The chain employs TRBV6-5 and TRBJ2-7; 11 nucleotides line up with TRBD2. V was clipped by 10 bases and J by 2 bases; unmatched bases: 10. The CDR3 totals 15 residues. The germline V gene has CDR1 MNHEY and CDR2 SVGAGI. The CDR3 loop reads CATKGLSGGAYEQYF. CDR3 sequence (DNA): TGTGCCACGAAGGGACTTAGCGGGGGGGCCTACGAGCAGTACTTC.